The present entry profiles one T cell receptor (beta chain) with its context. Its antigen is currently unknown. Sequencing libraries made from TCR beta cDNA carried unique molecular identifiers. TCRdb analysed the PCR reads with MiXCR anew, one entry per CDR3 protein. The sample records 800,000 to 950,000 distinct CDR3 sequences, approximately 50% being singletons. The data are from a study of post-analysis software for immune sequencing data. The study, taken as a whole, reports: Compared with controls, patients had more of five TRBV segments, including TRBV5-6, TRBV5-1 and TRBV20-1.

Germline V CDR1 and CDR2: SQVTM, ANQGSEA. V shed 7 bases and J shed 4 bases, with 13 bases lying between them. CDR3 length equals 12 residues. V usage is TRBV29-1 and J usage is TRBJ1-2, with D unresolved. The TCR originated in a girl between 5 and 17 years old with multiple sclerosis. What was sequenced was blood. The CDR3 DNA reads TGCAGCGCTACAGCCGAGGCCTATGGCTACACCTTC. As protein: CSATAEAYGYTF.